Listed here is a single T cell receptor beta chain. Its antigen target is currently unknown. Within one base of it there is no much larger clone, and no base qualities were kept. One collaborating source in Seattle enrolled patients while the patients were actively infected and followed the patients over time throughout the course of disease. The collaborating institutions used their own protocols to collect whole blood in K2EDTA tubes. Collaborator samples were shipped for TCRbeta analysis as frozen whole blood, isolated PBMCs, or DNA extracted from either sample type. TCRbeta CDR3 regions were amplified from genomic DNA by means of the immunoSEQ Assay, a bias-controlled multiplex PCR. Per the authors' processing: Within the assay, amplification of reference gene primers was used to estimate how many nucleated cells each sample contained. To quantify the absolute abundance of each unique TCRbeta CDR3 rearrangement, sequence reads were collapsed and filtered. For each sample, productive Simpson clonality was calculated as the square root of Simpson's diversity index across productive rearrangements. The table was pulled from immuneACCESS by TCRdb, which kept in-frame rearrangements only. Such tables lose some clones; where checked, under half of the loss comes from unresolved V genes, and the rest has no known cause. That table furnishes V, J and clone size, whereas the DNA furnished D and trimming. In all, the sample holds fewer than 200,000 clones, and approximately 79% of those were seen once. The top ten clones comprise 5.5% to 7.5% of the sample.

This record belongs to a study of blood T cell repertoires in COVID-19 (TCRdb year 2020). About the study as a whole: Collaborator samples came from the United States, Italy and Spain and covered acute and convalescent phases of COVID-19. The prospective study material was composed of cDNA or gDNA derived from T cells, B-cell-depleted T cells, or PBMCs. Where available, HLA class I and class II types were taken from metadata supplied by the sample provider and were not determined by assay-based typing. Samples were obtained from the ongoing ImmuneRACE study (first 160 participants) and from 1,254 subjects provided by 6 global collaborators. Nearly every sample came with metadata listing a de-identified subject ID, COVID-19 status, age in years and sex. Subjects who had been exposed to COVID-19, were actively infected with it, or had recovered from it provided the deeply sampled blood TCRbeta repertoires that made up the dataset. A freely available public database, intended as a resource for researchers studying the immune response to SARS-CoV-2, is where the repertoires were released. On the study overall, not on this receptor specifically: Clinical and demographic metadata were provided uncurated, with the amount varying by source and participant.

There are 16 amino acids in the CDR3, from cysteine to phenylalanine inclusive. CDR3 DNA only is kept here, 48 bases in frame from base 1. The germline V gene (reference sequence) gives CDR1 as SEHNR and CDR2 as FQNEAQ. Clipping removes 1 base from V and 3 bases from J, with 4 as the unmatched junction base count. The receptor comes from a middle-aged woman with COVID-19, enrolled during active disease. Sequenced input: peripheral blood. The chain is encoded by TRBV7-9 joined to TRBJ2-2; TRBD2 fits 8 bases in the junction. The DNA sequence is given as TGTGCCAGCAGCTTAGATGCGGGGGGCGACACCGGGGAGCTGTTTTTT. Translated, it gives CASSLDAGGDTGELFF.